A single sample is the source of the 17 T cell receptor beta chains below, sequenced in a study of response to subunit inactivated influenza vaccine. TCRdb used MiXCR to reprocess the RT-PCR reads, holding one entry per CDR3 protein. The profile shows roughly 760,000 distinct CDR3 sequences, 21% of them singletons. Sequences were derived from PBMCs from blood, sampled roughly 5 days after vaccination. The receptors were sampled from a man aged 50-60 years who received an inactivated influenza vaccine.

The rearrangement uses TRBV11-2 and TRBJ2-1; D perhaps matches TRBD2 (5 bases). The CDR3 sequence is 13 residues long. The ends were cut back, 1 base at V and 6 bases at J, with 7 bases in the middle. Germline CDR1 SGHAT, CDR2 FQNNGV. This CDR3 is CASSLGTFNEQFF. The CDR3 nucleotides read TGTGCCAGCAGCTTAGGGACTTTCAATGAGCAGTTCTTC.

Many counts were recorded for this clonotype. One end of the junction does not line up with germline, which may come from a read error. The chain carries TRBV12-3 or TRBV12-4 and TRBJ1-1; D is uncertain. The CDR3 runs 13 residues. The CDR3: CASSLSGNTEAFF. CDR3 nucleotides: TGCGCCAGCAGCTTATCCGGGAACACTGAAGCTTTCTTT.

This clonotype was recorded a few times. The genes are TRBV12-3 or TRBV12-4 and TRBJ1-2, with TRBD1 matching over 10 bases. V lost 4 bases, J lost 5 bases, and 7 bases stayed unmatched. The CDR3 extends over 15 amino acids. The CDR3 region is CASSSWDRGDYGYTF. CDR3 nucleotide sequence: TGTGCCAGCAGTTCCTGGGACAGGGGTGATTATGGCTACACCTTC.

Many counts were recorded for this clonotype. In nucleotides, the CDR3 is TGCAGCGTTGAGCGCCCCCCAGGGAGGGACGGCTACACCTTC. This codes for CSVERPPGRDGYTF. The chain uses TRBV29-1 and TRBJ1-2; the D gene is possibly TRBD1 (5 bases). This CDR3 contains 14 residues. Germline-derived CDR1 and CDR2 are SQVTM and ANQGSEA. V lost 3 bases and J 8 bases, leaving 19 bases between the germline ends.

The chain recombines TRBV28 with TRBJ2-7; D unclear. The CDR3 is 15 amino acids. V was cut by 1 base and J by 0 bases, with 10 bases left in between. The V gene's germline CDR1 is MDHEN and CDR2 SYDVKM. CDR3 coding DNA: TGTGCCAGCAGTTTATCTCACTACAGCTCCTACGAGCAGTACTTC. Translating it yields CASSLSHYSSYEQYF.

This clonotype came up a few times. The V call is TRBV7-2, the J call TRBJ2-2, with no clear D. Trimming left V 5 bases short and J 7 bases short, with 8 bases between. CDR3 length equals 12 residues. Germline CDR1 SGHTA, CDR2 FQGNSA. The CDR3 DNA sequence: TGTGCCAGCAGCCACCAACGCGGGGAGCTGTTTTTT. It translates to CASSHQRGELFF.

This rearrangement joins TRBV7-2 to TRBJ2-7; maybe TRBD1 (7 bases). Trimming took 6 bases from V and 3 from J, leaving 15 bases between them. Germline lookup yields CDR1 SGHTA and CDR2 FQGNSA. The CDR3 sequence is 14 residues long. CDR3 loop: CASSTGRGDYEQYF. In nucleotides, the CDR3 is TGTGCCAGCAGTACTGGCAGGGGGGACTACGAGCAGTACTTC.

The rearrangement joins TRBV29-1 to TRBJ2-5; the D is unclear. The germline CDR1 and CDR2 sequences are SQVTM and ANQGSEA. The V and J ends lost 7 bases and 5 bases respectively, with 17 bases between them. The CDR3 length is 13 residues. The DNA for the CDR3 is TGCAGCGCGAGAAGGCCGGAAGGGGAGACCCAGTACTTC. Residues: CSARRPEGETQYF. Variable domain in full (rest from reference TRBV29-1 and TRBJ2-5): SAVISQKPSRDICQRGTSLTIQCQVDSQVTMMFWYRQQPGQSLTLIATANQGSEATYESGFVIDKFPISRPNLTFSTLTVSNMSPEDSSIYLCSARRPEGETQYFGPGTRLLVL.

V usage is TRBV6-2 or TRBV6-3 and J usage is TRBJ2-2; D not resolved. Germline CDR1 reads MNHEY; CDR2 reads SVGEGT. The V end was cut by 2 bases, the J end by 2 bases, with 6 bases between. The CDR3 runs 14 residues. For the CDR3, the DNA is TGTGCCAGCAGTTACGATCACAACACCGGGGAGCTGTTTTTT. This translates into CASSYDHNTGELFF.

This clonotype was seen a few times. In nucleotides, the CDR3 is TGTGCCAGCAGCTTAACCGGGACAGGCGATTATCTCGGCACAGATACGCAGTATTTT. Amino acids: CASSLTGTGDYLGTDTQYF. The chain uses TRBV7-6 and TRBJ2-3; 8 bases align to TRBD1. Germline values: CDR1 SGHVS, CDR2 FNYEAQ. The trim removed 2 bases at V and 1 base at J, leaving 14 bases unmatched. This CDR3 is 19 amino acids long.

V and J are TRBV10-3 and TRBJ2-3, with a possible D match to TRBD1 (6 bases). The ends were cut back, 4 bases at V and 0 bases at J, with 11 bases in the middle. Germline CDR1 and CDR2: ENHRY and SYGVKD. The length of the CDR3 is 15 residues. CDR3 in DNA: TGTGCCATCAGTGTACCAGGGGAGAGCACAGATACGCAGTATTTT. This codes for CAISVPGESTDTQYF.

This clonotype was picked up a small number of times. The chain couples TRBV6-2 or TRBV6-3 to TRBJ2-7; 8 bases are a match to TRBD2. The CDR3 sequence is 13 residues long. V lost 7 bases, J lost 2 bases, and 4 bases stayed unmatched. Germline V lookup: CDR1 MNHEY, CDR2 SVGEGT. Here the CDR3 DNA reads TGTGCCAGCATGGGACTAGAACCCTACGAGCAGTACTTC. Its translation is CASMGLEPYEQYF.

This clonotype was found a few times. The V and J genes are TRBV6-2 or TRBV6-3 and TRBJ2-7; 9 bases match TRBD2. The CDR3 loop spans 15 amino acids. Unmatched junction bases numbered 7, after V lost 6 bases and J lost 1 base. The germline gives CDR1 MNHEY, CDR2 SVGEGT. Written as DNA, the CDR3 is TGTGCCAGCAGACCGCTAGCGGGGCATTCCTACGAGCAGTACTTC. Its translation: CASRPLAGHSYEQYF.

V gene TRBV7-8 combines with J gene TRBJ2-3; D unclear. CDR1 SGHVS and CDR2 FQNEAQ come from the germline V gene. V was clipped by 8 bases and J by 1 base, with 10 bases between them. There are 13 residues in the CDR3. Written as DNA, the CDR3 is TGTGCCAGCCGGCAGCGAGGCACAGATACGCAGTATTTT. It specifies CASRQRGTDTQYF.

The CDR3 nucleotides are TGTGCCAGCAGACCGACCGGGACAGACTATGGCTACACCTTC. It codes for CASRPTGTDYGYTF. The chain employs TRBV6-1 and TRBJ1-2, with TRBD1 identical over 7 bases. The CDR3 consists of 14 residues. J gave up 3 bases and V 6 bases, and 7 bases lay outside the gene matches. Germline V gives CDR1 MNHNS, CDR2 SASEGT.

The chain is built from TRBV20-1 and TRBJ1-6; D possibly corresponds to TRBD1 (6 bases). The CDR3 spans 13 residues. Trimming removed 5 bases from V and 14 bases from J, with 19 bases in between. Germline CDR1 is DFQATT and CDR2 is SNEGSKA (reference sequence). CDR3 coding DNA: TGCAGTGCTCATGACAGGCCGAGGGGGGCCCTCCACTTT. This translates into CSAHDRPRGALHF.

This clonotype has more than one count but fewer than ten. The chain joins TRBV7-9 to TRBJ1-1; D is perhaps TRBD1 (5 bases). This CDR3 comprises 12 residues. Germline assignment: CDR1 SEHNR and CDR2 FQNEAQ (reference sequence). V was trimmed by 0 bases and J by 10 bases, leaving 9 bases between them. The CDR3 loop is CASSLARERAFF. In nucleotides, the CDR3 is TGTGCCAGCAGCTTAGCCAGGGAGAGAGCTTTCTTT.